This T cell receptor beta chain was captured in a study of blood T cell repertoires in COVID-19. In the authors' methods: Amplification of reference gene primers provided the estimated nucleated cell counts. Produced via immunoSEQ multiplex PCR; TCRdb's table is partial and in-frame only. V and J calls and clone size are as listed in that table; D and trimming were resolved from the DNA. The sample holds 140,000 or so clones; around 83% are singletons and the top ten take about 3%. The material sequenced was peripheral blood. The sequence was collected from a woman over 75 with acute or convalescent COVID-19.

CDR3 protein: CASSLTPSGGAGADTQYF. The CDR3 DNA sequence: TGTGCCAGCAGCCTCACCCCTAGCGGGGGGGCCGGCGCAGATACGCAGTATTTT. This chain connects TRBV4-2 to TRBJ2-3, with 12 bases lining up with TRBD2. V lost 4 bases to trimming and J lost 4 bases; unmatched junction nucleotides: 12. The CDR3 has 18 residues. The germline CDR1 and CDR2 sequences are LGHNA and YNFKEQ.